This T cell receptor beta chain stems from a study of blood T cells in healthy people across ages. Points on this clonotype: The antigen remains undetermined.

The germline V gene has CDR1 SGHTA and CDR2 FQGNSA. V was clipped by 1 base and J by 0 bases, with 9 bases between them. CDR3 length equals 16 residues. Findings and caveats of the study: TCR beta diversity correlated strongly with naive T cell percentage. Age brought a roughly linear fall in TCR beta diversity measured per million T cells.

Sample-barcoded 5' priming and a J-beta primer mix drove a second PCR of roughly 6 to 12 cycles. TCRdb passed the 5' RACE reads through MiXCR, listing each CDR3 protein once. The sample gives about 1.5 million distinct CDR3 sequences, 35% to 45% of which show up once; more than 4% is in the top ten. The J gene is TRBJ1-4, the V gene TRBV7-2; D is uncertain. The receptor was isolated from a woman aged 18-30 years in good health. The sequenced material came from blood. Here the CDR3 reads CASSLDPPPTNEKLFF. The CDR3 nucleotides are TGTGCCAGCAGCTTAGACCCTCCCCCAACTAATGAAAAACTGTTTTTT.